This T cell receptor beta chain was recorded in a study of cytomegalovirus exposure and HLA in healthy donors. Study-wide results and limits: Per published reports, the classifier diagnosed cytomegalovirus status with high specificity and sensitivity.

A multiplex PCR was run with 60 Vbeta primers and 13 Jbeta primers. Repertoires were generated with immunoSEQ multiplex PCR, while TCRdb's copy carries only in-frame clones and drops some. The profile covers about 100,000 clones, with 76% appearing a single time and approximately 3.6% taken by the ten largest. As for this clone: Its target is unknown.

CDR1 is SNHLY and CDR2 is FYNNEI in the germline V gene. V was cut by 8 bases and J by 3 bases, with 16 bases left in between. This CDR3 region has 14 residues. The sequence was collected from a woman aged 45-65 years in good health and CMV-seropositive. What was sequenced was PBMCs. The chain couples TRBV2 to TRBJ1-2, with a possible D match to TRBD1 (6 bases). This CDR3 reads CASSQKGVDYGYTF. DNA of the CDR3: TGTGCCAGCTCTCAAAAGGGGGTGGACTATGGCTACACCTTC.